These 5 T cell receptor beta chains share one sample of origin, sequenced in a study of blood T cell repertoires in COVID-19 (dated by TCRdb to the early 2020s). The protocol used for the library was the immunoSEQ multiplex PCR assay. TCRdb obtained this table from immuneACCESS and retained in-frame rearrangements with V and J assigned. These tables miss some clones; where compared with another copy, unresolved V genes account for less than half of the shortfall, and the remainder is unexplained. Across this sample there are 140,000 or so clones, with more than 75% seen only once. The ten most abundant clones make up 4.2% of the sample. Source material: peripheral blood. The receptors originated from a man in his sixties with acute or convalescent COVID-19.

This chain joins TRBV10-2 and TRBJ2-7, with 7 positions matching TRBD1. There are 13 residues in the CDR3. CDR1 is WSHSY, CDR2 SAAADI, per germline. V dropped 7 bases and J dropped 2; count of bases not matched to a gene: 5. The chain's CDR3 is CASKQGLPYEQYF. CDR3 sequence (DNA): TGCGCCAGCAAACAGGGGTTACCCTACGAGCAGTACTTC.

The rearrangement uses TRBV28 and TRBJ1-6; D is unclear. CDR1 and CDR2 (germline): MDHEN, SYDVKM. V was cut by 5 bases and J by 7 bases, with 15 bases left in between. The CDR3 totals 15 residues. CDR3 nucleotides: TGTGCCAGCAGTACGGCCGGGGAGGCAAATTCACCCCTCCACTTT. This gives the protein CASSTAGEANSPLHF.

This clone has only a few counts. The chain uses TRBV7-2 and TRBJ1-4; TRBD1 matches 7 bases. The V segment lost 1 base and the J segment 4 bases; nucleotides outside the gene matches: 3. This CDR3 contains 15 residues. CDR1 and CDR2 (germline): SGHTA, FQGNSA. The DNA of the CDR3 is TGTGCCAGCAGCTTAGTGGACAGGTTTAATGAAAAACTGTTTTTT. Translating gives CASSLVDRFNEKLFF. Complete variable domain (other parts from reference TRBV7-2 and TRBJ1-4): GAGVSQSPSNKVTEKGKDVELRCDPISGHTALYWYRQSLGQGLEFLIYFQGNSAPDKSGLPSDRFSAERTGGSVSTLTIQRTQQEDSAVYLCASSLVDRFNEKLFFGSGTQLSVL.

This clone was detected once. The rearrangement uses TRBV19 and TRBJ1-5, with D perhaps TRBD1 (5 bases). Trimming removed 1 base from V and 6 bases from J, with 13 bases in between. The CDR3 loop spans 15 amino acids. Looked up from germline, CDR1 is LNHDA and CDR2 is SQIVND (reference sequence). The CDR3 loop reads CASSIGQGGIQPQHF. CDR3 in DNA: TGTGCCAGTAGTATAGGGCAGGGAGGAATTCAGCCCCAGCATTTT.

The rearrangement joins TRBV6-5 to TRBJ1-5; 8 bases match TRBD1. The CDR3 totals 14 residues. Germline CDR1 and CDR2: MNHEY and SVGAGI. The V gene end was trimmed by 11 bases and the J gene end by 3 bases; junction bases not matched to a gene: 9. The CDR3 protein is CAGGDRSLNQPQHF. CDR3 nucleotide sequence: TGTGCCGGGGGGGACAGGAGCCTCAATCAGCCCCAGCATTTT.